The rows below give T cell receptor beta chains drawn from one sample of a study of radiation and T cells in renal cell carcinoma. Libraries were prepared by immunoSEQ multiplex PCR; TCRdb keeps only in-frame clonotypes and omits some of them. The data show more than 3,500 clones, about 74% seen once. The starting material was tumor tissue, obtained from a patient whose treatment was nephrectomy without radiotherapy. The source is a man between 45 and 60 years old with renal cell carcinoma. Each CDR3 is given with its conserved first and last residue. The order of the fields is D gene, clone size, J gene, V gene, CDR3 protein, CDR3 DNA. The D gene is left open where the match is weak. Part of the rows lack a size; the others show once, few, many or a class for expanded clones.

d_gene: -
abundance: -
j_gene: TRBJ2-3
v_gene: TRBV15
CDR3aa: CATSRAAGNTQYF
CDR3nt: TGTGCCACCAGCAGGGCGGCAGGAAATACGCAGTATTTT

d_gene: -
abundance: -
j_gene: TRBJ2-1
v_gene: TRBV4-1
CDR3aa: CASSRQGAILLPSSYNEQFF
CDR3nt: TGCGCCAGCAGCCGCCAAGGGGCCATTTTACTCCCGAGCTCCTACAATGAGCAGTTCTTC

d_gene: -
abundance: -
j_gene: TRBJ2-6
v_gene: TRBV28
CDR3aa: CASSHPPTGPGFSGANVLTF
CDR3nt: TGTGCCAGCAGTCACCCCCCGACAGGCCCGGGGTTCTCTGGGGCCAACGTCCTGACTTTC

d_gene: -
abundance: -
j_gene: TRBJ2-7
v_gene: TRBV9
CDR3aa: CASSFHRDSPNSYEQYF
CDR3nt: TGTGCCAGCAGCTTTCACCGGGACTCCCCTAACTCCTACGAGCAGTACTTC

d_gene: -
abundance: -
j_gene: TRBJ2-2
v_gene: TRBV11-2
CDR3aa: CASSSSVGNTGELFF
CDR3nt: TGTGCCAGCAGCTCATCGGTGGGCAACACCGGGGAGCTGTTTTTT

d_gene: -
abundance: -
j_gene: TRBJ2-3
v_gene: TRBV29-1
CDR3aa: CSVEPRGSDTQYF
CDR3nt: TGCAGCGTTGAACCGCGGGGCTCAGATACGCAGTATTTT

d_gene: TRBD1
abundance: -
j_gene: TRBJ2-4
v_gene: TRBV4-2
CDR3aa: CASSQDGAAGGVGGENIQYF
CDR3nt: TGTGCCAGCAGCCAAGATGGGGCGGCAGGGGGCGTTGGGGGAGAAAACATTCAGTACTTC

d_gene: -
abundance: -
j_gene: TRBJ1-1
v_gene: TRBV6-5
CDR3aa: CASNRPGNTEAFF
CDR3nt: TGTGCCAGCAATCGACCAGGAAACACTGAAGCTTTCTTT

d_gene: -
abundance: few
j_gene: TRBJ2-5
v_gene: TRBV2
CDR3aa: CASCVAGLSVETQYF
CDR3nt: TGTGCCAGCTGTGTGGCGGGTCTGTCGGTCGAGACCCAGTACTTC

d_gene: TRBD2
abundance: -
j_gene: TRBJ2-7
v_gene: TRBV6-5
CDR3aa: CASGAGTRGEQYF
CDR3nt: TGTGCCAGCGGGGCCGGGACTAGGGGCGAGCAGTACTTC

d_gene: TRBD1
abundance: few
j_gene: TRBJ1-1
v_gene: TRBV15
CDR3aa: CATSRGQGGTEAFF
CDR3nt: TGTGCCACCAGCAGAGGACAGGGGGGAACTGAAGCTTTCTTT

d_gene: -
abundance: -
j_gene: TRBJ2-7
v_gene: TRBV11-3
CDR3aa: CASSSPEGRGYEQYF
CDR3nt: TGTGCCAGCAGCTCACCGGAGGGCCGGGGGTACGAGCAGTACTTC

d_gene: -
abundance: -
j_gene: TRBJ2-5
v_gene: TRBV29-1
CDR3aa: CSVDFLGETQYF
CDR3nt: TGCAGCGTTGACTTCCTCGGGGAGACCCAGTACTTC

d_gene: -
abundance: -
j_gene: TRBJ1-1
v_gene: TRBV11-2
CDR3aa: CASSLSANTEAFF
CDR3nt: TGTGCCAGCAGCTTATCCGCGAACACTGAAGCTTTCTTT

d_gene: -
abundance: -
j_gene: TRBJ2-3
v_gene: TRBV2
CDR3aa: CASKKDSTDTQYF
CDR3nt: TGTGCCAGCAAGAAGGACAGCACAGATACGCAGTATTTT

d_gene: TRBD1
abundance: -
j_gene: TRBJ2-6
v_gene: TRBV19
CDR3aa: CASSPSGQPSGANVLTF
CDR3nt: TGTGCCAGTAGTCCATCGGGACAGCCCTCTGGGGCCAACGTCCTGACTTTC

d_gene: -
abundance: -
j_gene: TRBJ2-7
v_gene: TRBV29-1
CDR3aa: CSVGWGLGEQYF
CDR3nt: TGCAGCGTTGGTTGGGGTTTGGGCGAGCAGTACTTC

d_gene: -
abundance: -
j_gene: TRBJ1-2
v_gene: TRBV5-1
CDR3aa: CASSLSKGVGGYTF
CDR3nt: TGCGCCAGCAGCTTGTCAAAGGGGGTTGGTGGCTACACCTTC

d_gene: -
abundance: -
j_gene: TRBJ2-1
v_gene: TRBV9
CDR3aa: CASSFPGLSNNYNEQFF
CDR3nt: TGTGCCAGCAGCTTCCCGGGACTCTCTAACAACTACAATGAGCAGTTCTTC

d_gene: -
abundance: -
j_gene: TRBJ2-2
v_gene: TRBV7-9
CDR3aa: CASSPLSGELFF
CDR3nt: TGTGCCAGCAGCCCCCTGTCCGGGGAGCTGTTTTTT

d_gene: -
abundance: few
j_gene: TRBJ1-4
v_gene: TRBV10-2
CDR3aa: CASNMGTNEKLFF
CDR3nt: TGCGCCAGCAATATGGGAACTAATGAAAAACTGTTTTTT

d_gene: TRBD1
abundance: -
j_gene: TRBJ2-1
v_gene: TRBV6-1
CDR3aa: CASSEMSGQGAAEQFF
CDR3nt: TGTGCCAGCAGTGAAATGTCAGGACAGGGGGCCGCTGAGCAGTTCTTC

d_gene: -
abundance: -
j_gene: TRBJ1-5
v_gene: TRBV29-1
CDR3aa: CSVGEINQPQHF
CDR3nt: TGCAGCGTTGGAGAGATTAATCAGCCCCAGCATTTT

d_gene: -
abundance: few
j_gene: TRBJ2-1
v_gene: TRBV9
CDR3aa: CASTPGDTYNEQFF
CDR3nt: TGTGCCAGCACCCCCGGGGATACCTACAATGAGCAGTTCTTC

d_gene: TRBD1
abundance: -
j_gene: TRBJ2-5
v_gene: TRBV4-3
CDR3aa: CASSQDGVDRGGETQYF
CDR3nt: TGCGCCAGCAGCCAAGATGGGGTAGACAGGGGCGGTGAGACCCAGTACTTC

d_gene: -
abundance: few
j_gene: TRBJ1-1
v_gene: TRBV11-2
CDR3aa: CASSSALGGNTEAFF
CDR3nt: TGTGCCAGCAGCTCAGCCCTAGGGGGGAACACTGAAGCTTTCTTT

d_gene: TRBD1
abundance: once
j_gene: TRBJ2-5
v_gene: TRBV5-8
CDR3aa: CASSHPDRVWRETQYF
CDR3nt: TGTGCCAGCAGCCACCCCGACAGGGTATGGCGAGAGACCCAGTACTTC

d_gene: TRBD1
abundance: few
j_gene: TRBJ2-7
v_gene: TRBV4-1
CDR3aa: CASSVRQGDPPYEQYF
CDR3nt: TGCGCCAGCAGCGTACGACAGGGGGACCCCCCCTACGAGCAGTACTTC

d_gene: -
abundance: -
j_gene: TRBJ2-7
v_gene: TRBV30
CDR3aa: CASFRGRTYEQYF
CDR3nt: TGTGCCTCTTTCCGGGGCAGAACCTACGAGCAGTACTTC

d_gene: TRBD1
abundance: few
j_gene: TRBJ2-3
v_gene: TRBV6-5
CDR3aa: CASSYLWTGPTDTQYF
CDR3nt: TGTGCCAGCAGTTACTTGTGGACAGGGCCCACAGATACGCAGTATTTT

d_gene: -
abundance: -
j_gene: TRBJ2-1
v_gene: TRBV10-3
CDR3aa: CAITPDPSDSYNEQFF
CDR3nt: TGTGCCATCACCCCGGACCCCTCGGACTCCTACAATGAGCAGTTCTTC

d_gene: -
abundance: -
j_gene: TRBJ1-1
v_gene: TRBV5-6
CDR3aa: CASSLGLGGNTEAFF
CDR3nt: TGTGCCAGCAGCTTGGGATTGGGGGGAAACACTGAAGCTTTCTTT

d_gene: -
abundance: -
j_gene: TRBJ2-7
v_gene: TRBV10-3
CDR3aa: CAISNTETPEQYF
CDR3nt: TGTGCCATCAGTAACACCGAGACACCCGAGCAGTACTTC

d_gene: -
abundance: -
j_gene: TRBJ2-6
v_gene: TRBV5-5
CDR3aa: CASSTTGSSSGANVLTF
CDR3nt: TGTGCCAGCAGCACCACAGGTTCCTCCTCTGGGGCCAACGTCCTGACTTTC

d_gene: -
abundance: few
j_gene: TRBJ1-2
v_gene: TRBV30
CDR3aa: CAWSVGQTYGYTF
CDR3nt: TGTGCCTGGAGTGTAGGGCAGACCTATGGCTACACCTTC

d_gene: TRBD1
abundance: -
j_gene: TRBJ1-2
v_gene: TRBV13
CDR3aa: CASSLGGQGYTF
CDR3nt: TGTGCCAGCAGCTTAGGGGGACAGGGCTACACCTTC

d_gene: -
abundance: few
j_gene: TRBJ1-5
v_gene: TRBV2
CDR3aa: CASTPGGQLNQPQHF
CDR3nt: TGTGCCAGCACCCCAGGAGGACAGTTAAATCAGCCCCAGCATTTT

d_gene: -
abundance: large
j_gene: TRBJ1-2
v_gene: TRBV5-1
CDR3aa: CASSLDGKGYTF
CDR3nt: TGCGCCAGCAGCTTGGACGGGAAGGGCTACACCTTC

d_gene: TRBD2
abundance: -
j_gene: TRBJ2-7
v_gene: TRBV7-2
CDR3aa: CASSISSGSYEQYF
CDR3nt: TGTGCCAGCAGTATTAGTAGCGGGAGTTACGAGCAGTACTTC

d_gene: TRBD2
abundance: once
j_gene: TRBJ2-1
v_gene: TRBV5-1
CDR3aa: CASRLAGGSYNEQFF
CDR3nt: TGCGCCAGCAGACTAGCGGGAGGTTCCTACAATGAGCAGTTCTTC

d_gene: -
abundance: -
j_gene: TRBJ1-3
v_gene: TRBV11-1
CDR3aa: CASSLGGNTIYF
CDR3nt: TGTGCCAGCAGCTTAGGTGGAAACACCATATATTTT

d_gene: TRBD2
abundance: -
j_gene: TRBJ2-7
v_gene: TRBV30
CDR3aa: CASSGLVFYEQYF
CDR3nt: TGTGCCTCCTCGGGACTAGTCTTCTACGAGCAGTACTTC

d_gene: -
abundance: -
j_gene: TRBJ2-1
v_gene: TRBV27
CDR3aa: CASSFRGSSYNEQFF
CDR3nt: TGTGCCAGCAGTTTCCGGGGGAGCTCCTACAATGAGCAGTTCTTC

d_gene: TRBD2
abundance: -
j_gene: TRBJ2-1
v_gene: TRBV10-2
CDR3aa: CARQGLAGGVSGDNEQFF
CDR3nt: TGCGCCAGACAGGGACTAGCGGGAGGAGTATCAGGGGACAATGAGCAGTTCTTC

d_gene: -
abundance: -
j_gene: TRBJ2-3
v_gene: TRBV7-9
CDR3aa: CASSPRSSGTDTQYF
CDR3nt: TGTGCCAGCAGCCCAAGGTCTAGCGGCACAGATACGCAGTATTTT

d_gene: TRBD1
abundance: -
j_gene: TRBJ1-2
v_gene: TRBV5-1
CDR3aa: CASSAGTGYGYTF
CDR3nt: TGCGCCAGCAGCGCAGGGACAGGCTATGGCTACACCTTC

d_gene: -
abundance: -
j_gene: TRBJ1-3
v_gene: TRBV5-5
CDR3aa: CASGLRSSGNTIYF
CDR3nt: TGTGCCAGCGGTTTAAGGAGCTCTGGAAACACCATATATTTT

d_gene: -
abundance: -
j_gene: TRBJ2-5
v_gene: TRBV7-2
CDR3aa: CASTRDRPETQYF
CDR3nt: TGTGCCAGCACCCGGGACCGTCCGGAGACCCAGTACTTC

d_gene: TRBD1
abundance: -
j_gene: TRBJ1-2
v_gene: TRBV6-1
CDR3aa: CASSEGTGKGYTF
CDR3nt: TGTGCCAGCAGTGAAGGGACAGGGAAAGGCTACACCTTC

d_gene: -
abundance: once
j_gene: TRBJ2-1
v_gene: TRBV4-1
CDR3aa: CASSVVGERNEQFF
CDR3nt: TGCGCCAGCAGCGTAGTAGGGGAGAGGAATGAGCAGTTCTTC

d_gene: -
abundance: -
j_gene: TRBJ1-1
v_gene: TRBV29-1
CDR3aa: CSVEEGVNTEAFF
CDR3nt: TGCAGCGTTGAAGAGGGGGTGAACACTGAAGCTTTCTTT

d_gene: TRBD2
abundance: -
j_gene: TRBJ2-7
v_gene: TRBV6-4
CDR3aa: CASSDPWASGSFGVPYEQYF
CDR3nt: TGTGCCAGCAGTGACCCCTGGGCTAGCGGGAGTTTTGGAGTCCCCTACGAGCAGTACTTC

d_gene: TRBD2
abundance: -
j_gene: TRBJ2-5
v_gene: TRBV10-2
CDR3aa: CASSGLAGGETQYF
CDR3nt: TGCGCCAGCAGTGGGCTAGCGGGAGGAGAGACCCAGTACTTC

d_gene: -
abundance: -
j_gene: TRBJ2-7
v_gene: TRBV6-6
CDR3aa: CASSSGDRYEQYF
CDR3nt: TGTGCCAGCAGCTCAGGGGATAGGTACGAGCAGTACTTC

d_gene: -
abundance: -
j_gene: TRBJ2-5
v_gene: TRBV5-5
CDR3aa: CASSPPTDQETQYF
CDR3nt: TGTGCCAGCAGCCCACCGACAGACCAAGAGACCCAGTACTTC

d_gene: -
abundance: -
j_gene: TRBJ2-7
v_gene: TRBV6-6
CDR3aa: CASSYHQGPLLEQYF
CDR3nt: TGTGCCAGCAGTTACCACCAAGGACCTCTATTAGAGCAGTACTTC